The 32 T cell receptor beta chains presented below share a single source sample, sequenced in a study of T-cell memory formation after mild COVID-19. TCRdb reprocessed the 5' RACE reads via MiXCR and lists one record per CDR3 protein. The sample lists 450,000 or so distinct CDR3 sequences, 20% seen once, with more than 8% in the top ten. The sequencing sample was made of PBMCs or a T cell subset sorted from them (not recorded which). The receptors derive from an adult woman who had mild COVID-19 (a few samples of this study predate the infection). Cell type and time point are not known.

This sequence joins TRBV12-3 or TRBV12-4 and TRBJ2-7, with a tentative D call TRBD1 (5 bases). Trimming pared 5 bases from V and 2 bases from J, leaving 16 bases between. The CDR3 is 15 residues long. For the CDR3, the DNA is TGTGCCAGCAGTCTCAGGGCTGTTCCGGCCTACGAGCAGTACTTC. The encoded protein is CASSLRAVPAYEQYF.

The rearrangement uses TRBV5-1 and TRBJ1-4, with 9 bases lining up with TRBD1. The CDR3 has 20 residues. The trim removed 4 bases at V and 1 base at J, leaving 17 bases unmatched. Germline V gene lookup returns CDR1 SGHRS and CDR2 YFSETQ. The CDR3 DNA sequence: TGCGCCAGCAGCCAATACAAGACCTCACAGGGGGCTAGAACTAATGAAAAACTGTTTTTT. Translation: CASSQYKTSQGARTNEKLFF. The full variable domain, rest sourced from reference TRBV5-1 and TRBJ1-4, is KAGVTQTPRYLIKTRGQQVTLSCSPISGHRSVSWYQQTPGQGLQFLFEYFSETQRNKGNFPGRFSGRQFSNSRSEMNVSTLELGDSALYLCASSQYKTSQGARTNEKLFFGSGTQLSVL.

This clonotype occurred a few times. This chain links TRBV7-2 with TRBJ2-7; 9 bases are shared with TRBD2. This CDR3 comprises 16 residues. Germline V gene data show CDR1 as SGHTA and CDR2 as FQGNSA. V shed 2 bases and J 7 bases; nucleotides not matched to a gene: 12. The CDR3 bases are TGTGCCAGCAGCTTATCCGCCGGGACTAGCATTTCGGAGCAGTACTTC. Translated: CASSLSAGTSISEQYF.

The J gene is TRBJ2-1, the V gene TRBV7-8, with 7 bases matching TRBD1. This CDR3 region has 15 residues. The ends lost 3 bases at V and 10 bases at J; junction bases unmatched: 12. Germline V gene lookup returns CDR1 SGHVS and CDR2 FQNEAQ. The chain's CDR3 is CASSFLEEGGTEQFF. CDR3 nucleotide sequence: TGTGCCAGCAGCTTCTTGGAGGAAGGGGGCACAGAGCAGTTCTTC.

The table lists this clonotype with a few counts. The chain is built from TRBV10-3 and TRBJ2-5; weak D call: TRBD2 (6 bases). Trimming removed 4 bases at V and 7 bases at J, with 16 bases between. CDR1 is ENHRY, CDR2 SYGVKD, per germline. CDR3 length equals 14 residues. CDR3 residues: CAISASGSPGTQYF. CDR3 sequence (DNA): TGTGCCATCAGTGCCAGCGGGTCACCAGGGACCCAGTACTTC.

This clonotype has a handful of counts. The rearrangement links TRBV27 to TRBJ2-1, with D perhaps matching TRBD1 (6 bases). CDR1 is MNHEY and CDR2 is SMNVEV in the germline V gene (reference sequence). The CDR3 length is 14 residues. Trimming took 2 bases from V and 6 from J, leaving 11 bases between them. The CDR3 loop reads CASSLNGRGNEQFF. As DNA, the CDR3 is TGTGCCAGCAGTTTAAACGGCAGGGGCAATGAGCAGTTCTTC.

The sample holds a few counts of this clonotype. The V and J genes are TRBV7-9 and TRBJ2-1; D is unclear. The V end was cut by 1 base, the J end by 7 bases, with 8 bases between. The germline CDR1 and CDR2 sequences are SEHNR and FQNEAQ (reference sequence). CDR3 length: 13 amino acids. The CDR3 loop is CASSLGHRNEQFF. Here the CDR3 DNA reads TGTGCCAGCAGCTTAGGCCACAGAAATGAGCAGTTCTTC.

The chain links TRBV5-6 to TRBJ2-7, with D tentatively TRBD2 (6 bases). Germline lookup yields CDR1 SGHDT and CDR2 YYEEEE. V was clipped by 3 bases and J by 0 bases, with 13 bases between them. The CDR3 loop spans 15 amino acids. This chain's CDR3 is CASSSPGEASYEQYF. The CDR3 DNA reads as TGTGCCAGCAGCTCCCCCGGGGAGGCCTCCTACGAGCAGTACTTC. Full variable domain (missing parts from reference TRBV5-6 and TRBJ2-7): DAGVTQSPTHLIKTRGQQVTLRCSPKSGHDTVSWYQQALGQGPQFIFQYYEEEERQRGNFPDRFSGHQFPNYSSELNVNALLLGDSALYLCASSSPGEASYEQYFGPGTRLTVT.

This clonotype was seen only a few times. This chain joins TRBV7-8 and TRBJ2-3; TRBD1 agrees at 7 bases. V lost 5 bases to trimming and J lost 1 base; unmatched junction nucleotides: 6. The germline gives CDR1 SGHVS, CDR2 FQNEAQ. This CDR3 has 15 amino acids. The CDR3 DNA reads as TGTGCCAGCAGCCCCCGGGACAGCGGCACAGATACGCAGTATTTT. Protein sequence: CASSPRDSGTDTQYF.

This chain connects TRBV4-1 to TRBJ2-1; either TRBD1 or TRBD2 may fit D (6 bases each). CDR1 is MGHRA and CDR2 is YSYEKL in the germline V gene. V gave up 7 bases and J gave up 3 bases, with 16 bases separating them. CDR3 length equals 15 residues. The CDR3 DNA follows: TGCGCCAGCACCTGGAGGGGGGCAAACTACAATGAGCAGTTCTTC. Amino acids: CASTWRGANYNEQFF.

The chain links TRBV20-1 to TRBJ2-3; D possibly corresponds to TRBD1 (5 bases). Between the trimmed V and J ends, which lost 2 bases and 1 base, there was a span of 10 bases. The length of the CDR3 is 14 residues. The germline V gene has CDR1 DFQATT and CDR2 SNEGSKA (reference sequence). The CDR3 region is CSARSRVGTDTQYF. The DNA for the CDR3 is TGCAGTGCTAGATCCAGGGTGGGCACAGATACGCAGTATTTT.

Details on this clonotype: Sequence at one end of the junction differs from germline and may be a read error. The CDR3 sequence: CASSQERSSGDNVLTF. CDR3 bases: TGTGCCAGCAGCCAAGAGAGGAGCTCTGGGGACAACGTCCTGACTTTC. The J gene is TRBJ2-6, the V gene TRBV3-1; D is unresolved. This CDR3 spans 16 amino acids. Germline CDR1 and CDR2: LGHDT and YNNKEL (reference sequence).

The rearrangement uses TRBV7-2 and TRBJ2-3; 13 bases align to TRBD2. Germline V gene data show CDR1 as SGHTA and CDR2 as FQGNSA. V trimming: 6 bases; J trimming: 5 bases; junction bases outside the gene matches: 11. CDR3 length: 17 amino acids. This CDR3 is CASRTGTSGATKDTQYF. CDR3 DNA: TGTGCCAGCAGGACCGGGACTAGCGGGGCCACAAAAGATACGCAGTATTTT.

This clonotype was detected only a few times. V gene TRBV20-1 combines with J gene TRBJ2-7, with 12 bases that match TRBD1. J lost 0 bases, V lost 3 bases, and 9 bases had no gene match. Germline CDR1 reads DFQATT; CDR2 reads SNEGSKA (reference sequence). The CDR3 runs to 17 residues. CDR3 residues: CSASRGQGASSSYEQYF. The CDR3 DNA follows: TGCAGTGCTAGTCGGGGACAGGGGGCCTCAAGCTCCTACGAGCAGTACTTC.

This clonotype was seen only a few times. The chain links TRBV25-1 to TRBJ2-5; D remains unclear. Germline lookup yields CDR1 MGHDK and CDR2 SYGVNS. The V and J ends lost 2 bases and 0 bases respectively, with 7 bases between them. This CDR3 contains 14 residues. Written as DNA, the CDR3 is TGTGCCAGCAGTGAACGAGAGTACCAAGAGACCCAGTACTTC. As protein: CASSEREYQETQYF.

The chain uses TRBV7-9 and TRBJ2-3, with 16 bases aligning to TRBD2. The ends lost 4 bases at V and 2 bases at J; junction bases unmatched: 15. CDR3 length: 21 amino acids. CDR1 and CDR2 (germline): SEHNR, FQNEAQ (reference sequence). The CDR3 region has the DNA TGTGCCAGCAGCTCTCAAGGGGGACTAGCGGGAGGGCCCCCTTTCACAGATACGCAGTATTTT. It is translated as CASSSQGGLAGGPPFTDTQYF.

This clonotype was observed once. The chain has TRBV24-1 and TRBJ2-1; 7 bases agree with TRBD2. V shed 0 bases, J shed 4 bases, and the junction held 5 bases outside the gene matches. Germline V gives CDR1 KGHDR, CDR2 SFDVKD. The CDR3 has 16 residues. The CDR3 protein is CATSDLRAGEYNEQFF. DNA for the CDR3: TGTGCCACCAGTGATTTGAGGGCGGGAGAGTACAATGAGCAGTTCTTC.

This clonotype was counted a few times. This rearrangement joins TRBV2 to TRBJ2-1; the D gene is possibly TRBD2 (5 bases). Germline loops: CDR1 SNHLY, CDR2 FYNNEI. Trimming pared 6 bases from V and 4 bases from J, leaving 10 bases between. The CDR3 runs 13 residues. DNA of the CDR3: TGTGCCAGCAGAGGAGGCCCGTACAATGAGCAGTTCTTC. Translating gives CASRGGPYNEQFF.

This chain links TRBV5-6 with TRBJ1-2, with D uncertain. Germline V gives CDR1 SGHDT, CDR2 YYEEEE. Trimming removed 0 bases at V and 8 bases at J, with 17 bases between. CDR3 length: 15 amino acids. DNA of the CDR3: TGTGCCAGCAGCTTGGCCCAAGGCGGCGGTGGAGGCTACACCTTC. The encoded protein is CASSLAQGGGGGYTF.

This clonotype appeared many times. The chain links TRBV7-3 to TRBJ2-1; D possibly corresponds to TRBD2 (7 bases). V dropped 5 bases and J dropped 7 bases, with 18 bases sitting between them. The CDR3 covers 15 residues. The germline V gene has CDR1 SGHTA and CDR2 FQGTGA. The CDR3: CASSPRGGRWNEQFF. The CDR3 region has the DNA TGTGCCAGCAGCCCAAGGGGGGGGAGGTGGAATGAGCAGTTCTTC.

This clonotype was seen only a few times. The gene calls are TRBV7-2 and TRBJ2-4, with D perhaps matching TRBD1 or TRBD2 (5 bases each). CDR3 length equals 17 residues. Trimming left V 3 bases short and J 0 bases short, with 15 bases between. The germline V gene encodes CDR1 SGHTA and CDR2 FQGNSA. CDR3 nucleotides: TGTGCCAGCAGCTTCTCAGGGAGTTCACTAGCCAAAAACATTCAGTACTTC. Protein product: CASSFSGSSLAKNIQYF.

The V and J genes are TRBV5-1 and TRBJ2-1; D perhaps matches TRBD2 (5 bases). Germline V gene lookup returns CDR1 SGHRS and CDR2 YFSETQ. The V and J ends lost 3 bases and 3 bases respectively, with 13 bases between them. This CDR3 region has 15 residues. CDR3 in amino acids: CASSYSWGDYNEQFF. CDR3 coding DNA: TGCGCCAGCAGCTACTCTTGGGGAGACTACAATGAGCAGTTCTTC.

The rearrangement links TRBV24-1 to TRBJ2-1; 9 bases are a match to TRBD1. The germline V gene encodes CDR1 KGHDR and CDR2 SFDVKD. CDR3 length equals 15 residues. The V gene end was trimmed by 3 bases and the J gene end by 7 bases; junction bases not matched to a gene: 6. The CDR3 DNA is TGTGCCACCAGTGATGACGGACAGGGGAGGAATGAGCAGTTCTTC. It yields the protein CATSDDGQGRNEQFF.

This chain connects TRBV12-3 or TRBV12-4 to TRBJ1-4, with 9 bases lining up with TRBD1. Trimming at V came to 7 bases and at J to 8 bases, leaving 14 bases not matched to a gene. CDR3 length: 16 residues. CDR3 coding DNA: TGTGCCAGCATGCATACACCGGGACAGGGCCAAGAAAAACTGTTTTTT. Amino acids: CASMHTPGQGQEKLFF.

This clonotype was observed a few times. The genes are TRBV19 and TRBJ2-7; D gene uncertain. This CDR3 contains 16 residues. The germline CDR1 and CDR2 sequences are LNHDA and SQIVND (reference sequence). V lost 3 bases, J lost 2 bases, and 17 bases lay in between. The CDR3 DNA reads TGTGCCAGTAGTATCGATGGTACCGGAATCACCTACGAGCAGTACTTC. Its protein product is CASSIDGTGITYEQYF. Complete variable domain (other parts from reference TRBV19 and TRBJ2-7): DGGITQSPKYLFRKEGQNVTLSCEQNLNHDAMYWYRQDPGQGLRLIYYSQIVNDFQKGDIAEGYSVSREKKESFPLTVTSAQKNPTAFYLCASSIDGTGITYEQYFGPGTRLTVT.

V gene TRBV11-3 combines with J gene TRBJ2-1; TRBD2 matches at 10 bases. V lost 5 bases to trimming and J lost 9 bases; unmatched junction nucleotides: 10. Germline V gene sequence: CDR1 SGHNT, CDR2 YENEEA. This CDR3 is built from 15 residues. This CDR3 reads CASSPPGLAHTEQFF. For the CDR3, the DNA is TGTGCCAGCAGCCCCCCGGGACTAGCGCATACTGAGCAGTTCTTC.

For the CDR3, the DNA is TGTGCCAGCAGTAACAGGGATCCGGAGACCCAGTACTTC. Translating gives CASSNRDPETQYF. The V call is TRBV12-3 or TRBV12-4, the J call TRBJ2-5; TRBD1 might be the D (6 bases). V shed 5 bases and J shed 5 bases, with 12 bases lying between them. This CDR3 is 13 amino acids long.

The chain carries TRBV5-4 and TRBJ2-1; D call uncertain. Germline V CDR1 and CDR2: SGHNT, YYREEE (reference sequence). The ends were cut back, 0 bases at V and 5 bases at J, with 6 bases in the middle. CDR3 length equals 13 residues. The CDR3, as DNA: TGTGCCAGCAGCTTGGTCACCAACAATGAGCAGTTCTTC. Translation: CASSLVTNNEQFF.

There are a few counts of this clonotype. This rearrangement joins TRBV29-1 to TRBJ2-2, with 7 bases identical to TRBD2. Trimming at V came to 7 bases and at J to 4 bases, leaving 6 bases not matched to a gene. The CDR3 consists of 13 residues. Per the germline V gene, CDR1 is SQVTM and CDR2 is ANQGSEA. CDR3 residues: CSADGRGTGELFF. The CDR3 nucleotides are TGCAGCGCGGATGGGAGGGGCACCGGGGAGCTGTTTTTT.

This clonotype has just a few counts. The V and J genes are TRBV19 and TRBJ2-3; 7 bases line up with TRBD2. CDR3 length: 16 amino acids. Germline V gene data show CDR1 as LNHDA and CDR2 as SQIVND (reference sequence). The J segment lost 2 bases and the V segment lost 2 bases, leaving 7 bases of the junction unmatched. The CDR3 sequence: CASSISGTIATDTQYF. The DNA for the CDR3 is TGTGCCAGTAGTATAAGTGGGACTATCGCCACAGATACGCAGTATTTT.

This clonotype has at least ten counts. The J gene is TRBJ2-5, the V gene TRBV24-1, with 7 bases aligning to TRBD1. Germline CDR1 reads KGHDR; CDR2 reads SFDVKD. The CDR3 extends over 14 amino acids. V dropped 4 bases and J dropped 5; count of bases not matched to a gene: 6. CDR3 nucleotide sequence: TGTGCCACCAGTGAAGGGGGCGCGTTGGAGACCCAGTACTTC. Its translation is CATSEGGALETQYF.

This chain links TRBV19 with TRBJ1-2, with D maybe TRBD1 (5 bases). The CDR3 extends over 13 amino acids. Germline V gene sequence: CDR1 LNHDA, CDR2 SQIVND (reference sequence). The ends were cut back, 3 bases at V and 9 bases at J, with 14 bases in the middle. The CDR3 protein is CASSIGGEMSYTF. DNA of the CDR3: TGTGCCAGTAGTATCGGAGGGGAGATGAGCTACACCTTC.